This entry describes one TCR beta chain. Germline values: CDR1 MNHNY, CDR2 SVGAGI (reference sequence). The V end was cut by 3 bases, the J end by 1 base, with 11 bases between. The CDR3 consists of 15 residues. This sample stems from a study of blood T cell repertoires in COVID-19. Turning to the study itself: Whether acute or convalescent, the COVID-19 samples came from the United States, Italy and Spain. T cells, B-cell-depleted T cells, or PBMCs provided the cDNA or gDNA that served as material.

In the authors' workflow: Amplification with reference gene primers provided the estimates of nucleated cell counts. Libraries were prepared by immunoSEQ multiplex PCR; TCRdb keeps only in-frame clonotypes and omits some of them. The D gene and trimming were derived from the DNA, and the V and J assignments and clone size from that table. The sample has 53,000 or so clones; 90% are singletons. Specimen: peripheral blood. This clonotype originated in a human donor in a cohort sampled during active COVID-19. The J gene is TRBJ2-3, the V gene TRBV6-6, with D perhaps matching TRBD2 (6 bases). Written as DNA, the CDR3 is TGTGCCAGCAGTTATTCCTGGGGGGGCACAGATACGCAGTATTTT. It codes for CASSYSWGGTDTQYF.